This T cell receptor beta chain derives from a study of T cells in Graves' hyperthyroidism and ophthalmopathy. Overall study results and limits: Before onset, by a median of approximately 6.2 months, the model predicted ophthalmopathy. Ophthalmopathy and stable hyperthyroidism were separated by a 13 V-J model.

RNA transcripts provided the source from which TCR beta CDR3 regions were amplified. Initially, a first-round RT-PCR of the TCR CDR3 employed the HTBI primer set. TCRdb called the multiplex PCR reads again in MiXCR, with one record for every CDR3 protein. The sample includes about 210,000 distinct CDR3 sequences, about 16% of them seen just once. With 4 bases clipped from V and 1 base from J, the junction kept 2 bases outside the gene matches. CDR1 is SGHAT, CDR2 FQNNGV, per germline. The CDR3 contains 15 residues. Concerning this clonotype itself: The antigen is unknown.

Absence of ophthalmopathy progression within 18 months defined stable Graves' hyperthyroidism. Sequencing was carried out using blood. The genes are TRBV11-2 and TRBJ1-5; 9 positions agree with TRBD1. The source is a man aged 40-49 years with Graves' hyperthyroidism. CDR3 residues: CASSYGTGSNQPQHF. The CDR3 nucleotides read TGTGCCAGCAGCTATGGGACAGGGAGCAATCAGCCCCAGCATTTT.